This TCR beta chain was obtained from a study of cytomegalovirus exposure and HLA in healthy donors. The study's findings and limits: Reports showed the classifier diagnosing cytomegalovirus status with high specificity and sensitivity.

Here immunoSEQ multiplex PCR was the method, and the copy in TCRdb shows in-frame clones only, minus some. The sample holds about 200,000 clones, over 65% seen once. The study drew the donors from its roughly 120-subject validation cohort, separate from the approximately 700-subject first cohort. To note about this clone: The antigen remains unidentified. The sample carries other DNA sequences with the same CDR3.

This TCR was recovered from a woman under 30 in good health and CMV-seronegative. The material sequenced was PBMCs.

CDR3 protein: CASSTTDNQPQHF. CDR3 in DNA: TGTGCCAGTAGTACGACGGATAATCAGCCCCAGCATTTT. V and J are TRBV19 and TRBJ1-5; no reliable D call. Germline CDR1 is LNHDA and CDR2 is SQIVND (reference sequence). The CDR3 runs 13 residues. Trimming removed 4 bases from V and 4 bases from J, with 8 bases in between.